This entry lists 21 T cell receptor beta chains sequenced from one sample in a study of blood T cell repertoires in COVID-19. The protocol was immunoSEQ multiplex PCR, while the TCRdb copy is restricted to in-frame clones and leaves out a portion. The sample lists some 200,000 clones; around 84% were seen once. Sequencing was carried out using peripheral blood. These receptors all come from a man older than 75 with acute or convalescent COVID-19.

CDR3 region: CASSLAWSSYEQYF. The CDR3 DNA reads TGCGCCAGCAGCTTGGCCTGGAGCTCCTACGAGCAGTACTTC. The J gene is TRBJ2-7, the V gene TRBV5-1; D call uncertain. This CDR3 has 14 residues. Trimming left V 0 bases short and J 0 bases short, with 7 bases between. Germline V gene sequence: CDR1 SGHRS, CDR2 YFSETQ. Combining the CDR3 with reference TRBV5-1 and TRBJ2-7 gives the whole variable domain KAGVTQTPRYLIKTRGQQVTLSCSPISGHRSVSWYQQTPGQGLQFLFEYFSETQRNKGNFPGRFSGRQFSNSRSEMNVSTLELGDSALYLCASSLAWSSYEQYFGPGTRLTVT.

The CDR3 protein is CASSFKGQGAEKLFF. In DNA form, the CDR3 reads TGTGCCAGCAGCTTTAAGGGACAGGGGGCGGAAAAACTGTTTTTT. This sequence joins TRBV5-4 and TRBJ1-4, with 12 bases matching TRBD1. With V trimmed by 2 bases and J by 8 bases, 4 bases remained unmatched. CDR3 length: 15 residues. Germline values: CDR1 SGHNT, CDR2 YYREEE (reference sequence). Together with reference TRBV5-4 and TRBJ1-4, the CDR3 gives the full variable domain: ETGVTQSPTHLIKTRGQQVTLRCSSQSGHNTVSWYQQALGQGPQFIFQYYREEENGRGNFPPRFSGLQFPNYSSELNVNALELDDSALYLCASSFKGQGAEKLFFGSGTQLSVL.

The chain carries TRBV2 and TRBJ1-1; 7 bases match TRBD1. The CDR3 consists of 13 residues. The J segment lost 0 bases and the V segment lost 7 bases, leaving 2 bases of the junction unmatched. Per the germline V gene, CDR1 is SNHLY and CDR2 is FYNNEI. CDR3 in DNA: TGTGCCAGCACACAGGGGATGAACACTGAAGCTTTCTTT. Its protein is CASTQGMNTEAFF. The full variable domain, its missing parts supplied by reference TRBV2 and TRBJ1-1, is EPEVTQTPSHQVTQMGQEVILRCVPISNHLYFYWYRQILGQKVEFLVSFYNNEISEKSEIFDDQFSVERPDGSNFTLKIRSTKLEDSAMYFCASTQGMNTEAFFGQGTRLTVV.

CDR3 loop: CASSLFRSGTDTQYF. Here the CDR3 DNA reads TGTGCCAGCAGCTTGTTTCGGTCGGGCACAGATACGCAGTATTTT. This sequence joins TRBV7-2 and TRBJ2-3; no definite D call. The CDR3 runs 15 residues. Trimming removed 3 bases from V and 1 base from J, with 11 bases in between. The germline CDR1 and CDR2 sequences are SGHTA and FQGNSA.

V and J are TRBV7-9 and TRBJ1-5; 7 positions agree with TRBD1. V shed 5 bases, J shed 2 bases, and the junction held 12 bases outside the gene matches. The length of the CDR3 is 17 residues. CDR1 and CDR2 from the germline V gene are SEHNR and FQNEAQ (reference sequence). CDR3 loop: CASSHGQAQVRNQPQHF. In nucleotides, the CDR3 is TGTGCCAGCAGCCATGGACAGGCTCAGGTACGCAATCAGCCCCAGCATTTT.

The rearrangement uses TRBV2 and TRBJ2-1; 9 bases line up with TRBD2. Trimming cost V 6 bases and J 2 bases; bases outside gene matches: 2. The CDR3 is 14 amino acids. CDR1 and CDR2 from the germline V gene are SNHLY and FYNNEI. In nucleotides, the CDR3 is TGTGCCAGCAGAGCGGGGGGCGCCTACAATGAGCAGTTCTTC. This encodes CASRAGGAYNEQFF.

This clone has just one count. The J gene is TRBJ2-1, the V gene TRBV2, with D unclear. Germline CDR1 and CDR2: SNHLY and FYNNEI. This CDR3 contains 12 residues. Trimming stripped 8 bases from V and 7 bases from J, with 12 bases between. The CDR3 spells CASGWARNEQFF. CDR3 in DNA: TGTGCCAGCGGCTGGGCGAGAAATGAGCAGTTCTTC.

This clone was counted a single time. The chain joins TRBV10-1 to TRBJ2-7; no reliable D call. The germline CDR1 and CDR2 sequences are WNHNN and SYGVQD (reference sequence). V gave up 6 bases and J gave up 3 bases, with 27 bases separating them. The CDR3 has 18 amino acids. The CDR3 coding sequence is TGCGCCAGCAGCCACGTTACAGTGTTAAAACCGGTAAGCTACGAGCAGTACTTC. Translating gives CASSHVTVLKPVSYEQYF.

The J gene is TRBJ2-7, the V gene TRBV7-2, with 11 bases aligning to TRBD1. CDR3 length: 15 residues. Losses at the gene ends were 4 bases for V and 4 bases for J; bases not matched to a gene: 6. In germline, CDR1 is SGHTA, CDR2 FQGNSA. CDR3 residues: CASSSSGTGGYEQYF. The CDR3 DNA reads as TGTGCCAGCAGCTCCTCCGGGACAGGGGGGTACGAGCAGTACTTC.

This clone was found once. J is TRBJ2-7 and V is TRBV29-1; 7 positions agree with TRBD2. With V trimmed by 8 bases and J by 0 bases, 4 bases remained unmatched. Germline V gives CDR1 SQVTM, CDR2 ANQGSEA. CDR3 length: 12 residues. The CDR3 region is CSLWGGSYEQYV. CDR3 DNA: TGCAGCCTTTGGGGGGGCTCCTACGAGCAGTACGTC.

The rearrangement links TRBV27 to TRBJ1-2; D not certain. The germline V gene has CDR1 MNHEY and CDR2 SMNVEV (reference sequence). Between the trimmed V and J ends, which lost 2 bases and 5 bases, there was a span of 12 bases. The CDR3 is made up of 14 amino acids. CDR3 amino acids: CASSLGRVVYGYTF. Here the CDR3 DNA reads TGTGCCAGCAGTTTAGGTCGGGTTGTTTATGGCTACACCTTC.

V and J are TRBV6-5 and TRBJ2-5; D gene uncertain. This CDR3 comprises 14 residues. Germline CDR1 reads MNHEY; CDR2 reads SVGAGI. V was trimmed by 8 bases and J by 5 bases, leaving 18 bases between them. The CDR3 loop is CASLEIRVNETQYF. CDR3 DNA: TGTGCCAGCCTAGAGATCCGCGTCAATGAGACCCAGTACTTC.

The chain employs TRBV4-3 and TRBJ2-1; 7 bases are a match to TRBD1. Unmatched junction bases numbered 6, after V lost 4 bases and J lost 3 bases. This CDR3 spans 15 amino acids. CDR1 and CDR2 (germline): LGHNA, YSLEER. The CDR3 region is CASSRDSYDYNEQFF. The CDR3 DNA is TGCGCCAGCAGCCGGGACAGCTACGACTACAATGAGCAGTTCTTC.

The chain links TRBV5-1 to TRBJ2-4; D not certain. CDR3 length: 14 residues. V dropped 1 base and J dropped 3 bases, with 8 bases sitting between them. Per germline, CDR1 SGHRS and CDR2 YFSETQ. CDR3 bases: TGCGCCAGCAGCTTGACGTCAGGCAAAAACATTCAGTACTTC. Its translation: CASSLTSGKNIQYF.

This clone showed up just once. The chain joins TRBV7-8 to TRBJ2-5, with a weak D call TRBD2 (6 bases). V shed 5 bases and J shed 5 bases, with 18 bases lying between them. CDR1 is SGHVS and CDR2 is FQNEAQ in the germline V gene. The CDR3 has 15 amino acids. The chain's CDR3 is CASSPRGGAVETQYF. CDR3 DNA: TGTGCCAGCAGCCCCCGTGGAGGGGCAGTTGAGACCCAGTACTTC.

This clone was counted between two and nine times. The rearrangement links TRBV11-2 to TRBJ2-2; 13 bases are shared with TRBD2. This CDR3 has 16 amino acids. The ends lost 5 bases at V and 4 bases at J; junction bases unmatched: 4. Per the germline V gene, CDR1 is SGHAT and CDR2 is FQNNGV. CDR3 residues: CASSGRLAGGTGELFF. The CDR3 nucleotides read TGTGCCAGCAGCGGTCGACTAGCGGGAGGCACCGGGGAGCTGTTTTTT.

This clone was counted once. CDR3 coding DNA: TGTGCCAGCAGCTTGGGCAGGCCGACCACTGAAGCTTTCTTT. Amino acids: CASSLGRPTTEAFF. The rearrangement links TRBV5-8 to TRBJ1-1; D gene ambiguous. The CDR3 covers 14 residues. The germline V gene encodes CDR1 SGHTS and CDR2 YDEGEE. Trimming shortened V by 0 bases and J by 4 bases, and 10 bases separated the two germline ends.

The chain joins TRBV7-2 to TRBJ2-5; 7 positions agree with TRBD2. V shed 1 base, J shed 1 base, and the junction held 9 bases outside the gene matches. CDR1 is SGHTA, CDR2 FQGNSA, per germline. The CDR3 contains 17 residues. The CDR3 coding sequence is TGTGCCAGCAGCTTAGGGGTTCTAGCGGTCCTCCAAGAGACCCAGTACTTC. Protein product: CASSLGVLAVLQETQYF.

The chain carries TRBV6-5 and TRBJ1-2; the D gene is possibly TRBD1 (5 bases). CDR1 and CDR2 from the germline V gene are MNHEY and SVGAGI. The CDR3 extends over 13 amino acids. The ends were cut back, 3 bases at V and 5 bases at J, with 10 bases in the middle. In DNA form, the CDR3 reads TGTGCCAGCAGTTATTCAGGGAAATATGGCTACACCTTC. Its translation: CASSYSGKYGYTF.

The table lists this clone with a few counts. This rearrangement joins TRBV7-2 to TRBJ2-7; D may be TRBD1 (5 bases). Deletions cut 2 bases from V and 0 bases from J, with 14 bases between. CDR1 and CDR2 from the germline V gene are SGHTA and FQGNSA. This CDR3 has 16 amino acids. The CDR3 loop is CASSLRVTVGSYEQYF. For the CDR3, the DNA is TGTGCCAGCAGCTTAAGGGTGACAGTCGGCTCCTACGAGCAGTACTTC.

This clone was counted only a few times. The CDR3 loop reads CSVELARTNTEAFF. Written as DNA, the CDR3 is TGCAGCGTTGAGTTGGCCCGCACGAACACTGAAGCTTTCTTT. The chain joins TRBV29-1 to TRBJ1-1; unclear D gene. In germline, CDR1 is SQVTM, CDR2 ANQGSEA. This CDR3 spans 14 amino acids. The V and J ends lost 3 bases and 1 base respectively, with 12 bases between them.